The 13 T cell receptor beta chains below all came from one sample that was sequenced in a study of identical twins. One entry per CDR3 protein results from TCRdb running MiXCR on the 5' RACE reads. The sample consists of under 300,000 distinct CDR3 sequences, more than 9.5% of them appearing once. This sample was also put to use in a study of yellow fever vaccine responses in identical twins.

The sample was memory (CD45RO+) T cells sorted from blood. The receptors stem from a young woman in good health.

This clonotype was found a few times. The rearrangement joins TRBV6-5 to TRBJ2-6; 7 nucleotides match TRBD1. Germline assignment: CDR1 MNHEY and CDR2 SVGAGI. Losses at the gene ends were 2 bases for V and 2 bases for J; bases not matched to a gene: 12. There are 19 residues in the CDR3. The CDR3 loop reads CASSYPKTGLQTGANVLTF. DNA for the CDR3: TGTGCCAGCAGTTACCCAAAGACAGGGCTCCAGACTGGGGCCAACGTCCTGACTTTC.

This clonotype came up a few times. The CDR3: CASLRASEKLFF. CDR3 in DNA: TGTGCCAGCCTACGGGCCTCCGAAAAACTGTTTTTT. This chain connects TRBV28 to TRBJ1-4; no clear D gene. The CDR3 contains 12 residues. Trimming left V 8 bases short and J 8 bases short, with 12 bases between. The germline gives CDR1 MDHEN, CDR2 SYDVKM. The variable domain in full, completed from reference TRBV28 and TRBJ1-4, reads DVKVTQSSRYLVKRTGEKVFLECVQDMDHENMFWYRQDPGLGLRLIYFSYDVKMKEKGDIPEGYSVSREKKERFSLILESASTNQTSMYLCASLRASEKLFFGSGTQLSVL.

The CDR3 coding sequence is TGTGCCAGCAGCCAGGGTAGAGGCTCAACTAATGAAAAACTGTTTTTT. This translates into CASSQGRGSTNEKLFF. The chain recombines TRBV27 with TRBJ1-4, with D perhaps matching TRBD1 (5 bases). Germline V gene lookup returns CDR1 MNHEY and CDR2 SMNVEV (reference sequence). This CDR3 contains 16 residues. V was pared by 6 bases and J by 0 bases, with 14 bases between. Variable domain in full (rest from reference TRBV27 and TRBJ1-4): EAQVTQNPRYLITVTGKKLTVTCSQNMNHEYMSWYRQDPGLGLRQIYYSMNVEVTDKGDVPEGYKVSRKEKRNFPLILESPSPNQTSLYFCASSQGRGSTNEKLFFGSGTQLSVL.

This clonotype was seen at least ten times. The V and J genes are TRBV3-1 and TRBJ2-5; 8 bases are a match to TRBD2. V dropped 8 bases and J dropped 6; count of bases not matched to a gene: 14. The germline gives CDR1 LGHDT, CDR2 YNNKEL (reference sequence). The CDR3 extends over 15 amino acids. For the CDR3, the DNA is TGTGCCAGCTCCCAAGCGACGGGGGGGATAAAGACCCAGTACTTC. Translating gives CASSQATGGIKTQYF.

The sample holds a few counts of this clonotype. V gene TRBV11-1 combines with J gene TRBJ2-7, with D perhaps matching TRBD2 (6 bases). CDR3 length: 15 amino acids. The V end was cut by 3 bases, the J end by 3 bases, with 15 bases between. The V gene's germline CDR1 is SGHAT and CDR2 FQDESV (reference sequence). The chain's CDR3 is CASSFRTSRVYEQYF. CDR3 nucleotide sequence: TGTGCCAGCAGCTTCCGTACTAGCAGGGTCTACGAGCAGTACTTC.

The chain links TRBV7-8 to TRBJ1-1, with TRBD1 matching over 8 bases. CDR1 and CDR2 from the germline V gene are SGHVS and FQNEAQ. V lost 4 bases, J lost 0 bases, and 1 base stayed unmatched. The CDR3 has 14 residues. The CDR3 sequence: CASSWTGMNTEAFF. CDR3 in DNA: TGTGCCAGCAGCTGGACAGGGATGAACACTGAAGCTTTCTTT.

This chain connects TRBV7-9 to TRBJ2-4; 9 nucleotides align to TRBD2. Germline V gene data show CDR1 as SEHNR and CDR2 as FQNEAQ (reference sequence). The length of the CDR3 is 13 residues. V gave up 4 bases and J gave up 8 bases; unmatched junction bases: 3. The DNA for the CDR3 is TGTGCCAGCAGCTCTAGCGGGATAGACATTCAGTACTTC. This translates into CASSSSGIDIQYF.

The chain is built from TRBV19 and TRBJ2-3; 13 bases map to TRBD2. CDR1 is LNHDA, CDR2 SQIVND, per germline (reference sequence). This CDR3 region has 17 residues. Unmatched junction bases numbered 12, after V lost 5 bases and J lost 7 bases. This CDR3 reads CASSSPRTSGRMHTQYF. In nucleotides, the CDR3 is TGTGCCAGTAGTTCGCCCCGGACTAGCGGGAGAATGCATACGCAGTATTTT. Full variable domain (missing parts from reference TRBV19 and TRBJ2-3): DGGITQSPKYLFRKEGQNVTLSCEQNLNHDAMYWYRQDPGQGLRLIYYSQIVNDFQKGDIAEGYSVSREKKESFPLTVTSAQKNPTAFYLCASSSPRTSGRMHTQYFGPGTRLTVL.

At least ten counts were recorded for this clonotype. This chain joins TRBV24-1 and TRBJ2-3; 8 bases match TRBD2. The CDR3 is made up of 15 amino acids. The germline V gene encodes CDR1 KGHDR and CDR2 SFDVKD. V lost 5 bases to trimming and J lost 1 base; unmatched junction nucleotides: 4. The CDR3 here is CATSVRGGGTDTQYF. The CDR3 bases are TGTGCCACCAGTGTACGGGGGGGGGGCACAGATACGCAGTATTTT.

This clonotype was recorded at least ten times. The chain carries TRBV7-2 and TRBJ2-1; D is perhaps TRBD1 or TRBD2 (6 bases each). Germline CDR1 SGHTA, CDR2 FQGNSA. CDR3 length equals 15 residues. V was pared by 5 bases and J by 5 bases, with 16 bases between. The CDR3 coding sequence is TGTGCCAGCAGCAACCGTCTGGGGGGCAACAATGAGCAGTTCTTC. Encoded protein: CASSNRLGGNNEQFF. The whole variable domain, remainder taken from reference TRBV7-2 and TRBJ2-1, is GAGVSQSPSNKVTEKGKDVELRCDPISGHTALYWYRQSLGQGLEFLIYFQGNSAPDKSGLPSDRFSAERTGGSVSTLTIQRTQQEDSAVYLCASSNRLGGNNEQFFGPGTRLTVL.

The chain joins TRBV4-2 to TRBJ2-7, with 7 bases identical to TRBD2. CDR3 length: 18 residues. Trimming removed 6 bases from V and 2 bases from J; junction bases left unmatched: 19. CDR1 is LGHNA and CDR2 is YNFKEQ in the germline V gene. The CDR3 DNA sequence: TGTGCCAGCAGTCACAAACCTTCTGTTGGCGGGAGCCCCTACGAGCAGTACTTC. Translation gives CASSHKPSVGGSPYEQYF.

This clonotype was seen more than once but under ten times. The J gene is TRBJ2-1, the V gene TRBV2; 13 positions agree with TRBD2. V shed 6 bases, J shed 10 bases, and the junction held 9 bases outside the gene matches. The germline V gene encodes CDR1 SNHLY and CDR2 FYNNEI. This CDR3 region has 15 residues. CDR3 coding DNA: TGTGCCAGCAGGCAACTAGCGGGGGGGCCCGGGGAGCAGTTCTTC. Translation gives CASRQLAGGPGEQFF.

The chain is built from TRBV12-3 or TRBV12-4 and TRBJ2-3; 10 nucleotides line up with TRBD2. Trimming at V came to 6 bases and at J to 5 bases, leaving 5 bases not matched to a gene. CDR3 size: 14 residues. DNA of the CDR3: TGTGCCAGCAGGCCGGGACTAGCGATAGATACGCAGTATTTT. This codes for CASRPGLAIDTQYF.